These 17 T cell receptor beta chains came from one sample sequenced in a study of early T cells in non-severe SARS-CoV-2 infection. Via MiXCR, TCRdb re-called the 5' RACE reads, giving one row per CDR3 protein. The sample carries about 60,000 distinct CDR3 sequences, around 14% recorded once. The sample consisted of whole blood. The receptors originated from an adult who was a healthcare worker with PCR-confirmed SARS-CoV-2 infection or an uninfected control (not recorded which).

This clonotype came up a few times. V and J are TRBV9 and TRBJ2-3, with no clear D. Germline CDR1 SGDLS, CDR2 YYNGEE. Trimming shortened V by 0 bases and J by 1 base, and 9 bases separated the two germline ends. This CDR3 is 15 amino acids long. In DNA, the CDR3 is TGTGCCAGCAGCGTAGAGGGCCAGGGCACAGATACGCAGTATTTT. Translating it yields CASSVEGQGTDTQYF.

This clonotype has a handful of counts. V usage is TRBV7-2 and J usage is TRBJ1-5; tentatively, D is TRBD1 (6 bases). CDR3 length: 14 amino acids. V lost 2 bases to trimming and J lost 3 bases, with 8 bases between them. Germline CDR1 is SGHTA and CDR2 is FQGNSA. The CDR3 spells CASSLTGTNQPQHF. DNA for the CDR3: TGTGCCAGCAGCTTAACAGGGACCAATCAGCCCCAGCATTTT.

This clonotype was seen a few times. J is TRBJ1-1 and V is TRBV7-9; no reliable D call. Per germline, CDR1 SEHNR and CDR2 FQNEAQ (reference sequence). Trimming took 1 base from V and 4 from J, leaving 13 bases between them. This CDR3 is 15 amino acids long. The CDR3 bases are TGTGCCAGCAGCTTAGACACCACTTCGGGCACTGAAGCTTTCTTT. Amino acids: CASSLDTTSGTEAFF.

The table lists this clonotype with many counts. The gene calls are TRBV19 and TRBJ1-6; D possibly corresponds to TRBD1 (6 bases). V lost 7 bases, J lost 3 bases, and 13 bases lay in between. The CDR3 sequence is 15 residues long. CDR1 LNHDA and CDR2 SQIVND come from the germline V gene (reference sequence). CDR3 DNA sequence: TGTGCCAGTACCTCCGGGACAAACTATAATTCACCCCTCCACTTT. Its translation is CASTSGTNYNSPLHF.

This rearrangement joins TRBV7-2 to TRBJ1-1; 7 positions agree with TRBD1. The CDR3 covers 14 residues. V was clipped by 8 bases and J by 0 bases; unmatched bases: 6. The germline gives CDR1 SGHTA, CDR2 FQGNSA. CDR3 coding DNA: TGTGCCAGCGTCCAGGGGGGCATGAACACTGAAGCTTTCTTT. Translation gives CASVQGGMNTEAFF.

In this sample, this clonotype turned up many times. This rearrangement joins TRBV25-1 to TRBJ1-2; no reliable D call. Trimming took off 3 bases at V and 4 bases at J, with 9 bases between the two ends. CDR1 and CDR2 (germline): MGHDK, SYGVNS. The CDR3 runs to 13 residues. Here the CDR3 DNA reads TGTGCCAGCAGTGAGGCGACCGCCTATGGCTACACCTTC. It encodes CASSEATAYGYTF.

This clonotype was counted many times. The V gene is TRBV5-6, the J gene TRBJ2-7; 11 bases are a match to TRBD1. The CDR3 is 16 residues long. Trimming cost V 5 bases and J 7 bases; bases outside gene matches: 14. Germline CDR1 and CDR2: SGHDT and YYEEEE. CDR3 in amino acids: CASRLGRTGGTREQYF. The CDR3 nucleotides read TGTGCCAGCAGACTAGGTAGGACAGGGGGCACCCGGGAGCAGTACTTC.

This clonotype has more than one count but fewer than ten. V is TRBV7-8 and J is TRBJ1-6; D call uncertain. V dropped 4 bases and J dropped 14 bases, with 12 bases sitting between them. Germline-derived CDR1 and CDR2 are SGHVS and FQNEAQ. The CDR3 length is 12 residues. For the CDR3, the DNA is TGTGCCAGCAGCTCTGCCAGATCAACCCTCCACTTT. Residues: CASSSARSTLHF.

The gene calls are TRBV6-6 and TRBJ2-6; D is ambiguous. Germline loops: CDR1 MNHNY, CDR2 SVGAGI (reference sequence). This CDR3 region has 13 residues. The ends were cut back, 6 bases at V and 2 bases at J, with 5 bases in the middle. This chain's CDR3 is CASRRTGANVLTF. In DNA form, the CDR3 reads TGTGCCAGCAGGAGGACTGGGGCCAACGTCCTGACTTTC.

This clonotype was recorded many times. CDR3 loop: CASSQVPYTGYNSPLHF. The CDR3 nucleotides read TGTGCCAGCAGCCAAGTCCCCTACACGGGCTATAATTCACCCCTCCACTTT. The chain couples TRBV14 to TRBJ1-6; D is unclear. Trimming removed 1 base at V and 3 bases at J, with 13 bases between. The CDR3 is 17 amino acids. Per germline, CDR1 SGHDN and CDR2 FVKESK.

This clonotype was observed a handful of times. This chain uses TRBV29-1 with TRBJ1-1, with 8 bases fitting TRBD1. Germline CDR1 SQVTM, CDR2 ANQGSEA. J gave up 2 bases and V 6 bases, and 8 bases lay outside the gene matches. The CDR3 contains 14 residues. This CDR3 reads CSVGGTGYNTEAFF. CDR3 DNA: TGCAGCGTGGGGGGGACAGGATATAACACTGAAGCTTTCTTT.

This sequence joins TRBV4-3 and TRBJ2-3; the match to TRBD2 covers 9 bases. Germline V gene sequence: CDR1 LGHNA, CDR2 YSLEER. This CDR3 comprises 17 residues. V gave up 0 bases and J gave up 2 bases; unmatched junction bases: 6. CDR3 residues: CASSQDWLAGNTDTQYF. CDR3 bases: TGCGCCAGCAGCCAAGATTGGCTAGCGGGGAACACAGATACGCAGTATTTT.

This clonotype was seen many times. This chain connects TRBV3-1 to TRBJ1-2, with 7 positions matching TRBD1. V lost 5 bases, J lost 2 bases, and 5 bases stayed unmatched. CDR3 length: 14 residues. CDR1 LGHDT and CDR2 YNNKEL come from the germline V gene (reference sequence). CDR3 amino acids: CASSYGQENYGYTF. The CDR3 DNA is TGTGCCAGCAGCTACGGACAGGAGAACTATGGCTACACCTTC. The complete variable domain, with remaining parts taken from reference TRBV3-1 and TRBJ1-2, reads DTAVSQTPKYLVTQMGNDKSIKCEQNLGHDTMYWYKQDSKKFLKIMFSYNNKELIINETVPNRFSPKSPDKAHLNLHINSLELGDSAVYFCASSYGQENYGYTFGSGTRLTVV.

This clonotype was seen a few times. The V and J genes are TRBV29-1 and TRBJ2-1, with D possibly TRBD1 on 7 matching bases. The CDR3 extends over 16 amino acids. Trimming pared 2 bases from V and 1 base from J, leaving 15 bases between. Germline CDR1 reads SQVTM; CDR2 reads ANQGSEA. The CDR3 nucleotides are TGCAGCGTTGAAAGTCGACAGGGAGGTTCCTACAATGAGCAGTTCTTC. Translation gives CSVESRQGGSYNEQFF.

At least ten counts were recorded for this clonotype. V usage is TRBV10-1 and J usage is TRBJ1-1; the D is unclear. V was cut by 6 bases and J by 6 bases, with 14 bases left in between. From germline, CDR1 is WNHNN and CDR2 SYGVQD (reference sequence). The CDR3 runs 13 residues. The CDR3 sequence: CASSKGRAAEAFF. The CDR3 DNA reads as TGCGCCAGCAGCAAGGGTAGGGCAGCTGAAGCTTTCTTT.

The chain employs TRBV6-5 and TRBJ1-1, with D possibly matching TRBD1 (6 bases). Trimming left V 1 base short and J 6 bases short, with 9 bases between. CDR1 MNHEY and CDR2 SVGAGI come from the germline V gene. This CDR3 has 13 amino acids. DNA of the CDR3: TGTGCCAGCAGTTACTTCGGGGGCTCTGAAGCTTTCTTT. It yields the protein CASSYFGGSEAFF.

This clonotype was seen a few times. V and J are TRBV6-1 and TRBJ2-7; D is uncertain. V was pared by 6 bases and J by 4 bases, with 19 bases between. CDR3 length: 15 amino acids. CDR1 and CDR2 (germline): MNHNS, SASEGT. The CDR3 DNA reads as TGTGCCAGCAGCCCTTTGCCCGCACGCTCATACGAGCAGTACTTC. Protein: CASSPLPARSYEQYF.